This T cell receptor beta chain originates from a study of cytomegalovirus exposure and HLA in healthy donors. At the level of the study: Out of fewer than 500 genotyped donors, roughly 80% belonged to the Caucasian-associated ancestry cluster. Study-level results: Available immune exposure information covered CMV serostatus only.

The V segment lost 6 bases and the J segment 0 bases; nucleotides outside the gene matches: 5. Germline V lookup: CDR1 MNHEY, CDR2 SVGAGI. This CDR3 is 15 amino acids long. Donors in the study were healthy people who gave bone marrow. In nominal health when sampled, donors likely had unrecorded immune exposures nonetheless. With 60 Vbeta and 13 Jbeta primers, the PCR was carried out. Profiled with immunoSEQ multiplex PCR; TCRdb holds only in-frame clones, not every one. The table includes 85,000 to 90,000 clones, about 90% detected once. Concerning this clone itself: Its antigen is as yet unknown.

The TCR sequence derives from a man aged 18-30 years in good health and CMV-seronegative. Sequenced sample: PBMCs. The chain combines TRBV6-5 with TRBJ1-3, with TRBD1 identical over 7 bases. This CDR3 is CASRVTGSSGNTIYF. The CDR3 region has the DNA TGTGCCAGCAGAGTGACAGGGAGCTCTGGAAACACCATATATTTT.